Presented here are 9 T cell receptor beta chains from one specimen sequenced in a study of response to subunit inactivated influenza vaccine listed by TCRdb under 2018. Libraries were built with RT-PCR. Sequencer: Illumina HiSeq 2500. In TCRdb, the public reads were trimmed at Q25 with fastp and aligned with MiXCR, with productive beta chains retained. All rows with the same CDR3 protein become a single entry with the most common DNA and genes. A total of about 500,000 distinct CDR3 sequences appear in this sample, approximately 16% of them only once. Roughly 3.1% of the sample goes to the ten largest clones. This specimen consisted of CD4+ T cells sorted from PBMCs, obtained about 23 months after vaccination. The receptors were sampled from a man between 50 and 75 years old who received an inactivated influenza vaccine. Donor details come from another sample of the same person, matched by shared clones.

This clonotype was recorded a few times. The J gene is TRBJ2-7, the V gene TRBV3-1; the D gene could be TRBD1 or TRBD2 (5 bases each). The germline gives CDR1 LGHDT, CDR2 YNNKEL (reference sequence). V lost 1 base, J lost 2 bases, and 12 bases lay in between. The CDR3 is made up of 15 amino acids. CDR3 sequence reads: CASSQAVRGTYEQYF. CDR3 nucleotide sequence: TGTGCCAGCAGCCAAGCAGTTCGGGGCACCTACGAGCAGTACTTC.

The rearrangement joins TRBV6-1 to TRBJ1-2; 9 nucleotides line up with TRBD1. Germline CDR1 MNHNS, CDR2 SASEGT. Trimming at V came to 8 bases and at J to 3 bases, leaving 13 bases not matched to a gene. The CDR3 spans 16 residues. As DNA, the CDR3 is TGTGCCAGCGGGACCTTCACAGGGGGCGAGGACTATGGCTACACCTTC. This codes for CASGTFTGGEDYGYTF.

CDR3 in amino acids: CASSYDRVQETQYF. The CDR3 DNA sequence: TGTGCCAGCAGCTACGACAGGGTCCAAGAGACCCAGTACTTC. The chain employs TRBV7-9 and TRBJ2-5; 7 bases align to TRBD1. V lost 4 bases, J lost 1 base, and 3 bases stayed unmatched. CDR1 is SEHNR and CDR2 is FQNEAQ in the germline V gene (reference sequence). The CDR3 runs 14 residues.

This clonotype was seen more than once but under ten times. Germline and junction disagree at one end, which may indicate a read error. J is TRBJ2-3 and V is TRBV20-1; TRBD2 aligns across 8 bases. The CDR3 is made up of 15 amino acids. Germline lookup yields CDR1 DFQATT and CDR2 SNEGSKA (reference sequence). In nucleotides, the CDR3 is TGCAGTGCTAGAGATCAGTGGCGGGGGGTAGATACCCAGTATTTT. The encoded protein is CSARDQWRGVDTQYF.

This clonotype was counted a few times. CDR3 residues: CASSLDRTFHEQFF. In nucleotides, the CDR3 is TGTGCCAGCAGCTTAGATCGGACTTTCCATGAGCAGTTCTTC. This sequence joins TRBV7-2 and TRBJ2-1; D may be TRBD2 (5 bases). V dropped 1 base and J dropped 8 bases, with 12 bases sitting between them. Germline V lookup: CDR1 SGHTA, CDR2 FQGNSA. CDR3 size: 14 residues.

This clonotype was found many times. CDR3 amino acids: CAVKGQENIQYF. For the CDR3, the DNA is TGTGCCGTTAAGGGACAAGAAAACATTCAGTACTTC. The chain links TRBV10-3 to TRBJ2-4; maybe TRBD1 (6 bases). The CDR3 has 12 amino acids. Germline V lookup: CDR1 ENHRY, CDR2 SYGVKD. Trimming took off 11 bases at V and 5 bases at J, with 13 bases between the two ends.

The chain has TRBV2 and TRBJ1-6, with D uncertain. Per germline, CDR1 SNHLY and CDR2 FYNNEI. The V end lost 8 bases, the J end lost 7 bases, and 15 bases lay between the germline ends. CDR3 length equals 14 residues. CDR3: CASDQGNRNSPLHF. In DNA form, the CDR3 reads TGTGCCAGCGACCAAGGGAACCGGAATTCACCCCTCCACTTT.

In this sample, this clonotype turned up many times. The chain has TRBV5-1 and TRBJ2-1; D unresolved. V was trimmed by 4 bases and J by 5 bases, leaving 7 bases between them. Looked up from germline, CDR1 is SGHRS and CDR2 is YFSETQ. The CDR3 extends over 12 amino acids. The DNA for the CDR3 is TGCGCCAGCAGCCTCCCGGACAATGAGCAGTTCTTC. Its translation: CASSLPDNEQFF.

J is TRBJ2-3 and V is TRBV5-1; D is tentatively TRBD1 or TRBD2 (5 bases each). Germline assignment: CDR1 SGHRS and CDR2 YFSETQ. This CDR3 comprises 17 residues. V was cut by 4 bases and J by 3 bases, with 21 bases left in between. The CDR3 sequence: CASSANPGAKQTDTQYF. CDR3 in DNA: TGCGCCAGCAGCGCGAATCCCGGGGCGAAACAAACAGATACGCAGTATTTT.